This TCR beta chain derives from a study of blood T cell repertoires in COVID-19. In the study overall: PBMCs, B-cell-depleted T cells, or T cells were the source of the cDNA or gDNA that made up the material.

The protocol was immunoSEQ multiplex PCR, while the TCRdb copy is restricted to in-frame clones and leaves out a portion. The sample consists of 250,000 to 300,000 clones, 80% to 90% of them appearing once. The junction had 7 bases not matched to a gene; V was cut back by 6 bases and J by 3 bases. The CDR3 extends over 14 amino acids. The germline CDR1 and CDR2 sequences are MDHEN and SYDVKM. The chain couples TRBV28 to TRBJ2-5, with TRBD1 matching over 7 bases. Sequenced material: PBMCs or T cells enriched from blood (not recorded which). This TCR came from a man younger than 35 who had recovered from COVID-19. The CDR3 sequence is CASRKGGQKETQYF. In DNA, the CDR3 is TGTGCCAGCAGGAAAGGGGGACAGAAAGAGACCCAGTACTTC.